These 30 T cell receptor beta chains were all obtained from the same sample, sequenced in a study of breast tumors, draining lymph nodes, adjacent tissues (dated by TCRdb to about 2016). Libraries were prepared through multiplex PCR. The run used an Illumina HiSeq 2000. TCRdb redid the processing of the public reads, applying fastp at Q25 and MiXCR, and retained in-frame beta chains. When rows share a CDR3 protein, they turn into one entry using the most common DNA and genes. The sample contains about 66,000 distinct CDR3 sequences, around two fifths of them found a single time. Of the sample, more than 7.5% falls within the top ten clones. Sequenced sample: breast tumor tissue. The receptors come from a female donor with breast cancer. Some clones in this sample may be carry-over from other donors' samples.

The chain couples TRBV12-3 or TRBV12-4 to TRBJ2-5, with TRBD2 as a possible D gene (5 bases). V lost 1 base, J lost 1 base, and 19 bases lay in between. The CDR3 is made up of 18 amino acids. The CDR3 DNA sequence: TGTGCCAGCAGTTTAGTGGGTGTGCCTGTAAGCGGCCAAGAGACCCAGTACTTC. The encoded protein is CASSLVGVPVSGQETQYF.

This clonotype was detected many times. This chain links TRBV6-5 with TRBJ2-2; TRBD2 might be the D (6 bases). Trimming removed 1 base from V and 6 bases from J, with 12 bases in between. CDR1 and CDR2 from the germline V gene are MNHEY and SVGAGI. The CDR3 sequence is 15 residues long. The CDR3 sequence: CASSYWSGEPGELFF. DNA for the CDR3: TGTGCCAGCAGTTACTGGTCGGGGGAGCCCGGGGAGCTGTTTTTT.

This clonotype has a handful of counts. This sequence joins TRBV12-3 or TRBV12-4 and TRBJ1-1; 8 bases agree with TRBD1. J gave up 10 bases and V 4 bases, and 11 bases lay outside the gene matches. The CDR3 consists of 14 residues. The CDR3 DNA reads TGTGCCAGCAGTTGGACAGGGCCGAGGCCGGGAGCTTTCTTT. Translating gives CASSWTGPRPGAFF.

This clonotype was seen at least ten times. The chain is built from TRBV27 and TRBJ2-3; D may be TRBD2 (5 bases). CDR3 length equals 15 residues. Germline values: CDR1 MNHEY, CDR2 SMNVEV (reference sequence). Trimming removed 11 bases from V and 0 bases from J, with 18 bases in between. The CDR3 here is CASQPGYTSTDTQYF. The CDR3 DNA is TGTGCCTCCCAACCGGGATATACTAGCACAGATACGCAGTATTTT.

This chain links TRBV25-1 with TRBJ2-1; D tentatively fits TRBD1 or TRBD2 (5 bases each). Trimming cost V 6 bases and J 10 bases, with 13 bases left between them. CDR1 is MGHDK, CDR2 SYGVNS, per germline. CDR3 length: 12 residues. The CDR3 is CASSAGTSEQFF. DNA for the CDR3: TGTGCCAGCAGCGCCGGGACGTCCGAGCAGTTCTTC. Combining the CDR3 with reference TRBV25-1 and TRBJ2-1 gives the whole variable domain EADIYQTPRYLVIGTGKKITLECSQTMGHDKMYWYQQDPGMELHLIHYSYGVNSTEKGDLSSESTVSRIRTEHFPLTLESARPSHTSQYLCASSAGTSEQFFGPGTRLTVL.

This chain connects TRBV4-2 to TRBJ2-5, with 10 nucleotides matching TRBD1. Germline CDR1 is LGHNA and CDR2 is YNFKEQ. V shed 3 bases and J 5 bases; nucleotides not matched to a gene: 9. This CDR3 has 16 residues. The CDR3 DNA follows: TGTGCCAGCAGCCATCACGGACAGGGGGGGCGGGAGACCCAGTACTTC. Protein product: CASSHHGQGGRETQYF.

This clonotype was recorded once. The chain links TRBV2 to TRBJ1-6, with 7 bases aligning to TRBD1. Unmatched junction bases numbered 6, after V lost 6 bases and J lost 10 bases. This CDR3 has 13 residues. Per germline, CDR1 SNHLY and CDR2 FYNNEI. The CDR3 sequence is CASRVTGDSPLHF. The CDR3 DNA is TGTGCCAGCAGGGTTACAGGGGACTCACCCCTCCACTTT.

The chain couples TRBV27 to TRBJ2-5, with D possibly matching TRBD2 (5 bases). The germline V gene encodes CDR1 MNHEY and CDR2 SMNVEV (reference sequence). V lost 4 bases, J lost 9 bases, and 15 bases lay in between. This CDR3 has 13 residues. CDR3 DNA sequence: TGTGCCAGCAGTTCACCCCGGGGTGGGGCCCAGTACTTC. Encoded protein: CASSSPRGGAQYF.

In its sample, this clonotype was seen a few times. One end of the junction is discordant with germline, which a read error may explain. V and J are TRBV11-3 and TRBJ2-6, with D maybe TRBD2 (7 bases). This CDR3 contains 13 residues. Per germline, CDR1 SGHNT and CDR2 YENEEA. The CDR3 nucleotides read TGCGCCAGCAGCGGGGAAGGGGGCAACGTCCTGACTTTC. This gives the protein CASSGEGGNVLTF.

Concerning this clonotype: Just one base apart from a much larger clone, this may be a read error. The chain recombines TRBV12-3 or TRBV12-4 with TRBJ2-5; D is unresolved. CDR3 length: 14 residues. The CDR3 coding sequence is TGTGCCAGCAGTTTGGAACCGTCCCGAGAGGCCCAGTACTTC. It translates to CASSLEPSREAQYF.

The V gene is TRBV4-2, the J gene TRBJ2-5; a possible D gene is TRBD2 (5 bases). The CDR3 has 14 residues. CDR1 is LGHNA, CDR2 YNFKEQ, per germline. Trimming removed 1 base from V and 4 bases from J, with 10 bases in between. CDR3 residues: CASSQAGEGETQYF. The CDR3 nucleotides read TGTGCCAGCAGCCAAGCCGGGGAAGGAGAGACCCAGTACTTC.

This clonotype ranks as medium-sized (0.01 to 0.1%). This chain joins TRBV20-1 and TRBJ2-3; 9 positions agree with TRBD2. Germline-derived CDR1 and CDR2 are DFQATT and SNEGSKA (reference sequence). This CDR3 comprises 17 residues. V was clipped by 3 bases and J by 3 bases; unmatched bases: 13. CDR3 amino acids: CSASPHLAGSRTDTQYF. CDR3 in DNA: TGCAGTGCTAGCCCACACCTAGCGGGGTCAAGGACAGATACGCAGTATTTT.

The rearrangement uses TRBV6-2 or TRBV6-3 and TRBJ2-3; the D is unclear. The CDR3 sequence is 13 residues long. Germline loops: CDR1 MNHEY, CDR2 SVGEGT. V lost 8 bases and J 6 bases, leaving 15 bases between the germline ends. CDR3 DNA sequence: TGTGCCAGCTTGCGCACAGTTCGCGATACGCAGTATTTT. As protein: CASLRTVRDTQYF.

This chain links TRBV7-8 with TRBJ2-5; 15 bases match TRBD2. V gave up 3 bases and J gave up 5 bases; unmatched junction bases: 4. Germline V gene sequence: CDR1 SGHVS, CDR2 FQNEAQ. The CDR3 extends over 16 amino acids. The DNA of the CDR3 is TGTGCCAGCAGCTTGGGACTAGCGGGGGGTGGGGAGACCCAGTACTTC. Residues: CASSLGLAGGGETQYF. Drawing the rest from reference TRBV7-8 and TRBJ2-5, the complete variable domain is GAGVSQSPRYKVAKRGQDVALRCDPISGHVSLFWYQQALGQGPEFLTYFQNEAQLDKSGLPSDRFFAERPEGSVSTLKIQRTQQEDSAVYLCASSLGLAGGGETQYFGPGTRLLVL.

This clonotype was seen a few times. The gene calls are TRBV7-2 and TRBJ2-7, with 10 bases fitting TRBD2. This CDR3 has 13 amino acids. Germline V gene sequence: CDR1 SGHTA, CDR2 FQGNSA. V lost 4 bases, J lost 7 bases, and 4 bases stayed unmatched. CDR3 coding DNA: TGTGCCAGCAGCTCGCTAGCGGGAGAGGAGCAGTACTTC. It specifies CASSSLAGEEQYF.

This clonotype was seen repeatedly, ten times or more. The rearrangement links TRBV12-3 or TRBV12-4 to TRBJ2-7, with a possible D match to TRBD2 (6 bases). The CDR3 loop spans 15 amino acids. Trimming left V 1 base short and J 6 bases short, with 16 bases between. CDR3: CASSLEGGIPSEQYF. CDR3 coding DNA: TGTGCCAGCAGTTTAGAAGGCGGGATCCCTTCCGAGCAGTACTTC.

The chain employs TRBV12-5 and TRBJ1-4; possible D gene TRBD1, 6 bases. Looked up from germline, CDR1 is LGHNT and CDR2 is FRNRAP. V was cut by 4 bases and J by 7 bases, with 13 bases left in between. This CDR3 region has 14 residues. CDR3 protein: CASGSRGEGEKLFF. CDR3 sequence (DNA): TGTGCTAGTGGTTCGAGGGGGGAGGGTGAAAAACTGTTTTTT. The whole variable domain, remainder taken from reference TRBV12-5 and TRBJ1-4, is DARVTQTPRHKVTEMGQEVTMRCQPILGHNTVFWYRQTMMQGLELLAYFRNRAPLDDSGMPKDRFSAEMPDATLATLKIQPSEPRDSAVYFCASGSRGEGEKLFFGSGTQLSVL.

Concerning this clonotype: The junction does not match germline at one end; this may be a read error. V and J are TRBV20-1 and TRBJ2-1; D is uncertain. There are 11 residues in the CDR3. From germline, CDR1 is DFQATT and CDR2 SNEGSKA (reference sequence). The CDR3 sequence: CSARSPNQQFF. CDR3 sequence (DNA): TGCAGTGCTAGATCCCCCAATCAGCAGTTCTTC.

This clonotype was counted ten times or more. CDR3 sequence reads: CASSRLLTSQPVNEQFF. In nucleotides, the CDR3 is TGTGCCAGCAGCCGATTATTGACTAGCCAGCCCGTCAATGAGCAGTTCTTC. The chain has TRBV13 and TRBJ2-1, with 7 bases matching TRBD2. This CDR3 has 17 residues. Per germline, CDR1 PRHDT and CDR2 FYEKMQ (reference sequence). V was pared by 5 bases and J by 6 bases, with 16 bases of the junction left unmatched.

The genes are TRBV30 and TRBJ1-5; 7 bases map to TRBD1. This CDR3 is 15 amino acids long. Trimming took 2 bases from V and 4 from J; bases not matched to a gene: 8. CDR1 GTSNPN and CDR2 SVGIG come from the germline V gene (reference sequence). The CDR3 DNA follows: TGTGCCTGGAGTCCCCCCCGGGACAGAAATCAGCCCCAGCATTTT. It translates to CAWSPPRDRNQPQHF.

This clonotype was observed many times. The chain joins TRBV28 to TRBJ1-5; 9 bases align to TRBD1. The CDR3 contains 15 residues. With V trimmed by 7 bases and J by 7 bases, 11 bases remained unmatched. Germline lookup yields CDR1 MDHEN and CDR2 SYDVKM. CDR3 sequence (DNA): TGTGCCAGCAAGTTTAGGGACAGGGTCCGCCAGCCCCAGCATTTT. Its translation is CASKFRDRVRQPQHF. Variable domain in full (rest from reference TRBV28 and TRBJ1-5): DVKVTQSSRYLVKRTGEKVFLECVQDMDHENMFWYRQDPGLGLRLIYFSYDVKMKEKGDIPEGYSVSREKKERFSLILESASTNQTSMYLCASKFRDRVRQPQHFGDGTRLSIL.

V is TRBV3-1 and J is TRBJ2-5; D is perhaps TRBD2 (6 bases). The CDR3 has 17 residues. Trimming stripped 1 base from V and 2 bases from J, with 17 bases between. The germline V gene has CDR1 LGHDT and CDR2 YNNKEL (reference sequence). The CDR3 DNA sequence: TGTGCCAGCAGCCAAGGAGAGGACTACCTACATCAAGAGACCCAGTACTTC. It codes for CASSQGEDYLHQETQYF.

This clonotype has at least ten counts. This sequence joins TRBV11-3 and TRBJ2-5, with unresolved D. The germline gives CDR1 SGHNT, CDR2 YENEEA. V was clipped by 1 base and J by 4 bases, with 13 bases between them. The CDR3 extends over 15 amino acids. The CDR3 reads CASSLVYYSRETQYF. CDR3 DNA sequence: TGTGCCAGCAGCTTAGTCTACTACTCTCGAGAGACCCAGTACTTC.

The genes are TRBV7-8 and TRBJ1-2; 10 nucleotides align to TRBD1. This CDR3 comprises 14 residues. Germline V gene lookup returns CDR1 SGHVS and CDR2 FQNEAQ. Trimming took 5 bases from V and 7 from J; bases not matched to a gene: 7. CDR3 DNA sequence: TGTGCCAGCAGCCACCGACAGGGGGCGAGTGGCTACACCTTC. This translates into CASSHRQGASGYTF.

The J gene is TRBJ2-7, the V gene TRBV20-1, with D hard to call. The length of the CDR3 is 10 residues. V lost 5 bases and J lost 3, with 5 bases in between. The germline CDR1 and CDR2 sequences are DFQATT and SNEGSKA (reference sequence). The CDR3 DNA is TGCAGTGCTTTCAACTACGAGCAGTACTTC. Protein sequence: CSAFNYEQYF.

The chain combines TRBV20-1 with TRBJ2-6; 7 bases match TRBD2. The CDR3 sequence is 17 residues long. The V and J ends lost 1 base and 3 bases, in that order; junction bases with no gene match: 9. Germline CDR1 is DFQATT and CDR2 is SNEGSKA (reference sequence). CDR3 bases: TGCAGTGCTAGAGCGGGAGGCAGGGTTAGTGGGGCCAACGTCCTGACTTTC. Encoded protein: CSARAGGRVSGANVLTF.

Only a few counts were recorded for this clonotype. This may stem from a read error, because a much larger clone lies one nucleotide away. The gene calls are TRBV5-8 and TRBJ2-2; either TRBD1 or TRBD2 may supply D (5 bases each). V lost 2 bases and J lost 4, with 9 bases in between. From germline, CDR1 is SGHTS and CDR2 YDEGEE. This CDR3 spans 14 amino acids. CDR3 DNA: TGTGCCAGCAGCTTTGGGGGTACCACCGGGGAGCTGTTTTTT. Amino acids: CASSFGGTTGELFF.

Worth noting for this clonotype: A junction end diverges from the germline sequence, so it may reflect a read error. This chain connects TRBV7-9 to TRBJ2-2; TRBD2 aligns across 8 bases. Germline lookup yields CDR1 SEHNR and CDR2 FQNEAQ (reference sequence). The CDR3 length is 16 residues. The CDR3 nucleotides are TGTGCCGGCATCATATCAGCGGGAGTTAACACTGGGGAGCTGTTTTTT. Amino acids: CAGIISAGVNTGELFF. The entire variable domain, with the rest obtained from reference TRBV7-9 and TRBJ2-2, is as follows: DTGVSQNPRHKITKRGQNVTFRCDPISEHNRLYWYRQTLGQGPEFLTYFQNEAQLEKSRLLSDRFSAERPKGSFSTLEIQRTEQGDSAMYLCAGIISAGVNTGELFFGEGSRLTVL.

As regards this clonotype: A junction boundary mismatches the germline segment, possibly from a read error. The genes are TRBV5-6 and TRBJ1-1; D is possibly TRBD1 (6 bases). Germline CDR1 SGHDT, CDR2 YYEEEE. The CDR3 covers 14 residues. The CDR3 loop reads CASAPLGGDTEAFF. The CDR3 region has the DNA TGTGCCAGCGCTCCATTAGGGGGGGACACTGAAGCTTTCTTC.

Ten or more counts support this clonotype. This rearrangement joins TRBV24-1 to TRBJ2-5, with TRBD2 identical over 9 bases. The CDR3 is 15 residues long. Germline-derived CDR1 and CDR2 are KGHDR and SFDVKD. V shed 4 bases and J 3 bases; nucleotides not matched to a gene: 5. DNA of the CDR3: TGTGCCACCAGTGACCCGACTAGCGGCAAAGAGACCCAGTACTTC. Translated: CATSDPTSGKETQYF.